These 4 T cell receptor beta chains originate from one sample sequenced in a study of T cells in Graves' hyperthyroidism and ophthalmopathy. Authors of the study amplified TCR beta CDR3 regions from RNA transcripts. The HTBI primer set drove a first-round RT-PCR of the TCR CDR3. TCRdb re-called the multiplex PCR reads with MiXCR, one entry per CDR3 protein. The data hold roughly 630,000 distinct CDR3 sequences, with 15% to 17% observed a single time. Sequenced input: blood. These receptors all stem from a woman aged 25-40 years with Graves' hyperthyroidism.

This clonotype turned up a few times. This chain connects TRBV14 to TRBJ1-2; 7 bases match TRBD1. This CDR3 is built from 15 residues. V gave up 3 bases and J gave up 4 bases; unmatched junction bases: 8. Germline assignment: CDR1 SGHDN and CDR2 FVKESK. This CDR3 is CASSQGDRASYGYTF. CDR3 DNA sequence: TGTGCCAGCAGCCAGGGGGACAGAGCCTCCTATGGCTACACCTTC.

This clonotype was detected only a few times. An end of the junction does not agree with germline; a read error may underlie this. This rearrangement joins TRBV11-1 to TRBJ1-2; 9 bases agree with TRBD1. Germline CDR1 SGHAT, CDR2 FQDESV (reference sequence). The CDR3 covers 16 residues. The CDR3: CANSFHLDRGGGGYTF. The CDR3 DNA reads TGTGCCAACAGCTTTCATCTGGACAGGGGCGGAGGTGGCTACACCTTC. The full variable domain, in which reference TRBV11-1 and TRBJ1-2 provide the parts outside the CDR3, is EAEVAQSPRYKITEKSQAVAFWCDPISGHATLYWYRQILGQGPELLVQFQDESVVDDSQLPKDRFSAERLKGVDSTLKIQPAELGDSAMYLCANSFHLDRGGGGYTFGSGTRLTVV.

This clonotype was seen many times. The J gene is TRBJ2-7, the V gene TRBV18, with D maybe TRBD2 (5 bases). The CDR3 runs to 15 residues. Germline V gives CDR1 KGHSH, CDR2 LQKENI. The ends were cut back, 3 bases at V and 0 bases at J, with 12 bases in the middle. Here the CDR3 reads CASSPGRRSSYEQYF. The DNA for the CDR3 is TGTGCCAGCTCACCCGGGCGGAGGAGCTCCTACGAGCAGTACTTC.

This clonotype was seen a handful of times. The chain has TRBV24-1 and TRBJ2-3; 10 nucleotides agree with TRBD2. Germline CDR1 is KGHDR and CDR2 is SFDVKD. CDR3 length: 14 residues. With 5 bases clipped from V and 13 bases from J, the junction kept 11 bases outside the gene matches. The CDR3 nucleotides are TGTGCCACCAGTGCCCCCGGAAGCGGGAGGGGGGAGTATTTT. Encoded protein: CATSAPGSGRGEYF.